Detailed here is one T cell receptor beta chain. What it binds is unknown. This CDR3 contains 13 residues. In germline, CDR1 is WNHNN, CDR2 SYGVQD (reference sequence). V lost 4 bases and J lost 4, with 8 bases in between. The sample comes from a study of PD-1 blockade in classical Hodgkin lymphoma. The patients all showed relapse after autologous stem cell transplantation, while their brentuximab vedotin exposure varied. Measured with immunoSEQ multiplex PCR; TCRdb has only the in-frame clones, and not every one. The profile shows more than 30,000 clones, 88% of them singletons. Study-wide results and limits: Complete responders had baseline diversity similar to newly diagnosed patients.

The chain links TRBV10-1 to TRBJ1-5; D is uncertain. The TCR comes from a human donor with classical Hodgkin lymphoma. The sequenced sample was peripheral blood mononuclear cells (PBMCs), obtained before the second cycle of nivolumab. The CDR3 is CASSVSGNQPQHF. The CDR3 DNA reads TGCGCCAGCAGTGTGTCGGGGAATCAGCCCCAGCATTTT.